The present TCR beta chain was sequenced within a study of neurological immune-mediated disorders. This clonotype was recorded at least ten times. What it recognizes is unknown. Study observations and caveats: The multiple sclerosis repertoire cluster had no association with any clinical or MRI feature.

In TCRdb, the 5' RACE reads were re-called with MiXCR into one record per CDR3 protein. The profile shows approximately 82,000 distinct CDR3 sequences, just over 2.5% of them singletons. Sequencing input: PBMCs. The TCR sequence derives from a woman aged 30 to 39 with multiple sclerosis.

The CDR3: CASSLAYRTNTGELFF. The CDR3 DNA is TGCGCCAGCAGCTTGGCCTATAGAACGAACACCGGGGAGCTGTTTTTT. The rearrangement joins TRBV5-1 to TRBJ2-2; no reliable D call. CDR3 length: 16 residues. Germline V gene lookup returns CDR1 SGHRS and CDR2 YFSETQ. V dropped 0 bases and J dropped 0 bases, with 9 bases sitting between them. Full variable domain (rest looked up from reference TRBV5-1 and TRBJ2-2): KAGVTQTPRYLIKTRGQQVTLSCSPISGHRSVSWYQQTPGQGLQFLFEYFSETQRNKGNFPGRFSGRQFSNSRSEMNVSTLELGDSALYLCASSLAYRTNTGELFFGEGSRLTVL.